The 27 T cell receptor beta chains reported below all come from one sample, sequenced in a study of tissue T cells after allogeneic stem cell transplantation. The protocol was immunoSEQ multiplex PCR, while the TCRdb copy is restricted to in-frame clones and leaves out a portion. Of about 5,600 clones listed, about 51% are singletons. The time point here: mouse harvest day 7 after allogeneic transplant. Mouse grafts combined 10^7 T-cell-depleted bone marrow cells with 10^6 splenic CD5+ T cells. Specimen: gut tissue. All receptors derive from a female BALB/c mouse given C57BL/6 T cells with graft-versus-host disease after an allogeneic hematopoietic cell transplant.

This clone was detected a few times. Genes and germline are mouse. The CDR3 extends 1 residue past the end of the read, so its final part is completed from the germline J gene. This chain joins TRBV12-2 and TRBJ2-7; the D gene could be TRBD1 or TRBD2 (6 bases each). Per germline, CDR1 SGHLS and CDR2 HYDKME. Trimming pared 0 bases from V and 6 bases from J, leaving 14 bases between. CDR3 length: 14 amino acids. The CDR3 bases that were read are TGTGCCAGCTCTCTCGTGGGGGCGCAATTTGAACAGTAC. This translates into CASSLVGAQFEQY. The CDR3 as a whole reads CASSLVGAQFEQYF.

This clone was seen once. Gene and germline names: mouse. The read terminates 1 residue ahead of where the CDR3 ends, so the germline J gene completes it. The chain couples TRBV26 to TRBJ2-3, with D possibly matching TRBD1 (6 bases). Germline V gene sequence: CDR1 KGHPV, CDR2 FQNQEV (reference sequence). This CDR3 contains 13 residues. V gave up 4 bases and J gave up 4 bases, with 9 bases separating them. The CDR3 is CASSRDTSETLYF. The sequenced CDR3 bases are TGTGCCAGCAGTCGGGACACTTCAGAAACGCTGTAT.

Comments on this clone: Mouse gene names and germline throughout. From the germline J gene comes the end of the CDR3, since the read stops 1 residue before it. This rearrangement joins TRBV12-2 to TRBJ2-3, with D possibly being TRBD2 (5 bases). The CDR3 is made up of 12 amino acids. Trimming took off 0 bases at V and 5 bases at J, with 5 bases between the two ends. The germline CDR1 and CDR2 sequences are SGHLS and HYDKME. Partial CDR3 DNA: TGTGCCAGCTCTCTCCTGGGAGAAACGCTGTAT. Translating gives CASSLLGETLY. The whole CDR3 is CASSLLGETLYF.

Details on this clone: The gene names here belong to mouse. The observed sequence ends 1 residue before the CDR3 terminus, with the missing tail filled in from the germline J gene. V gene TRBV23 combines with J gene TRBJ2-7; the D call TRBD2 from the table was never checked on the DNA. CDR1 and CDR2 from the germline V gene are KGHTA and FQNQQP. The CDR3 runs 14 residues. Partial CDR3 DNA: TGCTCCAGCAGTCAAGGGCTGGGGGTCTATGAACAGTAC. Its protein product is CSSSQGLGVYEQY. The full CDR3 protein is CSSSQGLGVYEQYF.

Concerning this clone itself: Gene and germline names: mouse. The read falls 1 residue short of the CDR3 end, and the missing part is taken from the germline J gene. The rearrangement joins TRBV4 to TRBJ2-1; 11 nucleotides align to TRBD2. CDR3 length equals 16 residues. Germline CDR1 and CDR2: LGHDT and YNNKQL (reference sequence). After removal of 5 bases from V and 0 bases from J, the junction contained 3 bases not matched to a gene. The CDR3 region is CASSGDWGYNYAEQFF. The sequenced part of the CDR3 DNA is TGTGCCAGCAGCGGGGACTGGGGGTATAACTATGCTGAGCAGTTC.

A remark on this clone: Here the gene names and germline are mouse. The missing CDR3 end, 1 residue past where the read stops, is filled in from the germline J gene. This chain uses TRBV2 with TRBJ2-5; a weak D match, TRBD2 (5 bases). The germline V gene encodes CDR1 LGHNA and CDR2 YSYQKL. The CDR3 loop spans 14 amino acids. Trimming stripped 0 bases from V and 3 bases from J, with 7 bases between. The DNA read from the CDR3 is TGTGCCAGCAGCCAAGATCCTGGGCAAGACACCCAGTAC. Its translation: CASSQDPGQDTQY. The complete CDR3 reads CASSQDPGQDTQYF.

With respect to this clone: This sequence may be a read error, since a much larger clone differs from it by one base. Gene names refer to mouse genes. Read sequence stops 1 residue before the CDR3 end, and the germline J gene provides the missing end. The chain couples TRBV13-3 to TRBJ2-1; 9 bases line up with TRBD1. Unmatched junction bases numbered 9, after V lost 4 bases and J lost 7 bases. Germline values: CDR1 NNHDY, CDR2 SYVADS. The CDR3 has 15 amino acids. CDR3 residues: CASSYKQGAGAEQFF. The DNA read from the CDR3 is TGTGCCAGCAGTTATAAACAGGGGGCGGGGGCTGAGCAGTTC.

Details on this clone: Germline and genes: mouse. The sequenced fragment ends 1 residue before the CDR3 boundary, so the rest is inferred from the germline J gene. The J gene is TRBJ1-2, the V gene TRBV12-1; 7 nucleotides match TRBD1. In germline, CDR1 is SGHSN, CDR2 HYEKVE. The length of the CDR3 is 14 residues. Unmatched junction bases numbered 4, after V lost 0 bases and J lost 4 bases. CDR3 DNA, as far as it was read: TGTGCCAGCTCTCTCTTGGCAGGGGGCTCCGACTACACC. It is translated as CASSLLAGGSDYT. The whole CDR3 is CASSLLAGGSDYTF.

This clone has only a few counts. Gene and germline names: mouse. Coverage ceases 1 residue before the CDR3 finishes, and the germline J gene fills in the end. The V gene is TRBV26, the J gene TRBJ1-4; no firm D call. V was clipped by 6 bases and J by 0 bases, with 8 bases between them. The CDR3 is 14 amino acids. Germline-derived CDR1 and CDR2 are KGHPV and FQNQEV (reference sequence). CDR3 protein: CASRRRISNERLFF. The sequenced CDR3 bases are TGTGCCAGCAGACGAAGGATTTCCAACGAAAGATTATTT.

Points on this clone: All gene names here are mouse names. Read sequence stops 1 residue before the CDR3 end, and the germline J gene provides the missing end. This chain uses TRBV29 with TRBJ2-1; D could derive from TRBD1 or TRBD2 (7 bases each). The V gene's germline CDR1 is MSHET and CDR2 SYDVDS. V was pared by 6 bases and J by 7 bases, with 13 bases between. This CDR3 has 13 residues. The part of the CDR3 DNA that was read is TGTGCTAGCAGGCAGGGGGGCTCCGCTGAGCAGTTC. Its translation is CASRQGGSAEQF. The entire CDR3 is CASRQGGSAEQFF.

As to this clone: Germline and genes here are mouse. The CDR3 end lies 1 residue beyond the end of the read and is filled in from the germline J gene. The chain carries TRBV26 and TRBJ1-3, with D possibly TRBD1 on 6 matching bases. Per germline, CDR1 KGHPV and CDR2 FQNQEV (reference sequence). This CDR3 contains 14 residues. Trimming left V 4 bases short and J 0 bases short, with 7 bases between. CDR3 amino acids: CASSRTDSGNTLYF. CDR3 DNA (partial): TGTGCCAGCAGTCGGACAGATTCTGGAAATACGCTCTAT.

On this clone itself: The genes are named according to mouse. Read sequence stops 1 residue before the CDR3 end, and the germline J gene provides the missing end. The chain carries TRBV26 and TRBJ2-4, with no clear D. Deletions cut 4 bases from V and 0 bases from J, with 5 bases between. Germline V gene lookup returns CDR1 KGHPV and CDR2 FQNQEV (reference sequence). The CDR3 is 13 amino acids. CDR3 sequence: CASSPNSQNTLYF. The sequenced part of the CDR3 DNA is TGTGCCAGCAGTCCCAATAGTCAAAACACCTTGTAC.

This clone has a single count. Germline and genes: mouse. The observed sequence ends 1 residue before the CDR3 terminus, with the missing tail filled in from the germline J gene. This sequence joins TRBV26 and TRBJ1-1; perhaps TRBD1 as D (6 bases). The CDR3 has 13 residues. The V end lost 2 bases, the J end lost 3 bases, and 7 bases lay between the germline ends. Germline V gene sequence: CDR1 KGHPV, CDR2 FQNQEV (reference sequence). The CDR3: CASSLGQHTEVFF. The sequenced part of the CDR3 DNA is TGTGCCAGCAGTCTGGGACAGCACACAGAAGTCTTC.

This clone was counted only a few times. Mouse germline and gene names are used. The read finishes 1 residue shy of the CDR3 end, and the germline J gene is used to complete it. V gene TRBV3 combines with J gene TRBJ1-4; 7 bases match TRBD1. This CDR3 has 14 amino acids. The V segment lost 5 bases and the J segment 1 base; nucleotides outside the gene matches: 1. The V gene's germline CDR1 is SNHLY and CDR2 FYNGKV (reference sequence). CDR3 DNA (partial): TGTGCCAGCAGCAGACAGGGTTCCAACGAAAGATTATTT. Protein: CASSRQGSNERLF. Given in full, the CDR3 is CASSRQGSNERLFF.

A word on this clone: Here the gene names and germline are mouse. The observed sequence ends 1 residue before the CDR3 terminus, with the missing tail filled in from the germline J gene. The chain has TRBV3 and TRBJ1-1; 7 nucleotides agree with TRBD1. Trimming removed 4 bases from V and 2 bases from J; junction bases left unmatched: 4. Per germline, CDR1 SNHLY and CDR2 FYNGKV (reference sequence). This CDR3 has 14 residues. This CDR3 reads CASSSSGGNTEVFF. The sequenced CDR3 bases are TGTGCCAGCAGCTCTTCAGGGGGTAACACAGAAGTCTTC. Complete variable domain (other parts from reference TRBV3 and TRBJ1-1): GPKVLQIPSHQIIDMGQMVTLNCDPVSNHLYFYWYKQILGQQMEFLVNFYNGKVMEKSKLFKDQFSVERPDGSYFTLKIQPTALEDSAVYFCASSSSGGNTEVFFGKGTRLTVV.

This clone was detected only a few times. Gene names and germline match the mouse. The CDR3 spells CASSLSQVSNERLFF. The covered CDR3 bases are TGTGCCAGCAGTCTGTCCCAGGTTTCCAACGAAAGATTATTT. The chain recombines TRBV26 with TRBJ1-4; no clear D gene. The observed sequence ends 1 residue before the CDR3 terminus, with the missing tail filled in from the germline J gene. The ends were cut back, 0 bases at V and 0 bases at J, with 5 bases in the middle. Germline CDR1 and CDR2: KGHPV and FQNQEV (reference sequence). The CDR3 has 15 residues.

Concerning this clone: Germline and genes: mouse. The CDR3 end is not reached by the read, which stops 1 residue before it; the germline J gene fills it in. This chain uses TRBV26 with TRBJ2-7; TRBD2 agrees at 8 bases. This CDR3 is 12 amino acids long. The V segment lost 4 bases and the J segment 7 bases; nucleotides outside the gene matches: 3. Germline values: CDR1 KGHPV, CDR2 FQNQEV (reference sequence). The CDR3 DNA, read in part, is TGTGCCAGCAGTCGGGGGGGGCGGGAACAGTAC. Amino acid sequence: CASSRGGREQY. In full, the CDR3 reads CASSRGGREQYF.

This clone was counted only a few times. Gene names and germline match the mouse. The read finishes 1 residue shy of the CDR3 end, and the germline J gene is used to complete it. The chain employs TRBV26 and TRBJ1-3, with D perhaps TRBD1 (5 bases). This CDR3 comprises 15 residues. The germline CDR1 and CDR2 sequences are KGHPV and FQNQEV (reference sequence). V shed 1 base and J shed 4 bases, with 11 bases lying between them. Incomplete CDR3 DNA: TGTGCCAGCAGTCTGTTGGCAGGGTCAGGAAATACGCTCTAT. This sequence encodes CASSLLAGSGNTLY. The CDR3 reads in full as CASSLLAGSGNTLYF.

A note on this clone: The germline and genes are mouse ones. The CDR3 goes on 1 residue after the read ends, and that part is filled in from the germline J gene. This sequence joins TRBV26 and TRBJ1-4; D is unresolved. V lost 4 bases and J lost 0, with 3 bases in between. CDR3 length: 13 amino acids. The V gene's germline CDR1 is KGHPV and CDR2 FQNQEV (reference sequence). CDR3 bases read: TGTGCCAGCAGTCCAGTTTCCAACGAAAGATTATTT. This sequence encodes CASSPVSNERLF. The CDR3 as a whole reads CASSPVSNERLFF.

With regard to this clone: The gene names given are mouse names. CDR3 bases read: TGTGCCAGCTCTCGGGACAGGGGGCAGGGCACAGAAGTCTTC. It encodes CASSRDRGQGTEVF. The full CDR3 protein is CASSRDRGQGTEVFF. The V and J genes are TRBV26 and TRBJ1-1, with 12 bases aligning to TRBD1. From the germline J gene comes the end of the CDR3, since the read stops 1 residue before it. J gave up 4 bases and V 8 bases, and 8 bases lay outside the gene matches. This CDR3 comprises 15 residues. In germline, CDR1 is KGHPV, CDR2 FQNQEV (reference sequence).

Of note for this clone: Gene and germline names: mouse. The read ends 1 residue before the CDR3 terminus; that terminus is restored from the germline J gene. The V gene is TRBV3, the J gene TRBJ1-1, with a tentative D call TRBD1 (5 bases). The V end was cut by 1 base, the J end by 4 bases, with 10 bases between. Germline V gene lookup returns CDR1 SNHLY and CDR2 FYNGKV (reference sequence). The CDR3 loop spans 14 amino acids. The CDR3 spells CASSLVGGTTEVFF. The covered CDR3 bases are TGTGCCAGCAGCTTAGTCGGGGGGACCACAGAAGTCTTC.

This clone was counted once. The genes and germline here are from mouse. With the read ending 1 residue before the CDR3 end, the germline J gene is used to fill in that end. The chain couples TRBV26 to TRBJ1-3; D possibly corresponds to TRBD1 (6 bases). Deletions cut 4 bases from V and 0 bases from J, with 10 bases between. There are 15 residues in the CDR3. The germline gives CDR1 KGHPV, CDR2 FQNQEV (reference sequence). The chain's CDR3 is CASSQGGYSGNTLYF. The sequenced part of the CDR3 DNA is TGTGCCAGCAGTCAGGGGGGATATTCTGGAAATACGCTCTAT.

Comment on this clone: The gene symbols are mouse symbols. The DNA read from the CDR3 is TGTGCCAGCAGTTTCCATCACTCCTATGAACAGTAC. Protein product: CASSFHHSYEQY. The CDR3 reads in full as CASSFHHSYEQYF. This chain connects TRBV15 to TRBJ2-7; no clear D. The read ends 1 residue shy of where the CDR3 ends; the end is completed using the germline J gene. The germline gives CDR1 SGHND, CDR2 FRSKSL. This CDR3 is built from 13 residues. Trimming stripped 3 bases from V and 0 bases from J, with 6 bases between.

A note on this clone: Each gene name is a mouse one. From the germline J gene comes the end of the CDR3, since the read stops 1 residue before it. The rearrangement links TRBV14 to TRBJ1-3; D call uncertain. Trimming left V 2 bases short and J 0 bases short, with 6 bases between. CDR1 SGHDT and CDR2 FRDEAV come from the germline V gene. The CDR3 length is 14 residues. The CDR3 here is CASSLRNSGNTLYF. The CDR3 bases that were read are TGTGCCAGCAGTTTGAGGAATTCTGGAAATACGCTCTAT.

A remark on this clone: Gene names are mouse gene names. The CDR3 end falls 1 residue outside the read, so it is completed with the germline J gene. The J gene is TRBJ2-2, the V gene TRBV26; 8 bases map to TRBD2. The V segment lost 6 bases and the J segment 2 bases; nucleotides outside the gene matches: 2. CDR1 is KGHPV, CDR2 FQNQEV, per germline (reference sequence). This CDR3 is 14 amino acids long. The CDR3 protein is CASRRLGNTGQLYF. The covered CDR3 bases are TGTGCCAGCAGGAGACTGGGGAACACCGGGCAGCTCTAC.

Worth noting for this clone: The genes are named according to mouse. The sequenced part of the CDR3 DNA is TGTGCCAGCAGTCTGAACTGGGGGGTTGCTGAGCAGTTC. Encoded protein: CASSLNWGVAEQF. The full-length CDR3 reads as CASSLNWGVAEQFF. The chain combines TRBV26 with TRBJ2-1, with 9 bases that match TRBD2. The read ends 1 residue early relative to the CDR3; the germline J gene fills the gap. In germline, CDR1 is KGHPV, CDR2 FQNQEV (reference sequence). V lost 2 bases, J lost 6 bases, and 2 bases stayed unmatched. The length of the CDR3 is 14 residues.

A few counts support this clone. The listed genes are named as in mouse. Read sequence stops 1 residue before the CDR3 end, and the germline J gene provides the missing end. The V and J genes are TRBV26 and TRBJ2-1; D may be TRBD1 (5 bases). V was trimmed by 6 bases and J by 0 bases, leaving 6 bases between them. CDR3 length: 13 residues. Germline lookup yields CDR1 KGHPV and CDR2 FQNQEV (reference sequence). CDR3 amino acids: CASRDNNYAEQFF. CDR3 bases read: TGTGCCAGCAGGGACAATAACTATGCTGAGCAGTTC.